This entry features one T cell receptor beta chain sequence. Its specificity is not known. The data belong to a study of cytomegalovirus exposure and HLA in healthy donors. On the study more broadly: Earlier sequencing of about 179 million T cells yielded nearly 120 million unique TCR beta sequences. Early released data comprised tens of millions of unique TCRs from HLA-typed donors.

PCR amplification relied on 60 Vbeta primers (plus 13 Jbeta primers). The assay was immunoSEQ multiplex PCR, and TCRdb's table has in-frame clones only and misses some. This sample has over 85,000 clones, with less than 75% found just once. Regarding the study as a whole: In an earlier analysis, about 87% or about 30%: the productive usage of most TCR beta V segments. Immune exposure was documented only through CMV serostatus.

V shed 5 bases and J 4 bases; nucleotides not matched to a gene: 5. The CDR3 has 12 amino acids. CDR1 SQVTM and CDR2 ANQGSEA come from the germline V gene. Sequenced sample: PBMCs. The clonotype comes from a man aged 30 to 39 in good health and CMV-seronegative. The V gene is TRBV29-1, the J gene TRBJ2-7; TRBD2 agrees at 7 bases. CDR3 residues: CSVNFGGYEQYF. The CDR3 DNA reads as TGCAGCGTTAACTTCGGGGGGTACGAGCAGTACTTC.